This passage covers 10 T cell receptor beta chains from one sample sequenced in a study of identical twins. TCRdb used MiXCR to reprocess the 5' RACE reads, holding one entry per CDR3 protein. The sample lists about 220,000 distinct CDR3 sequences; 6% to 8% were seen once. These sequences were also reported in another study, on yellow fever vaccine responses in identical twins.

Sample: CD8+ T cells sorted from blood. These receptors all come from a young woman in good health.

This sequence joins TRBV5-1 and TRBJ1-1; a weak D match, TRBD1 (5 bases). CDR1 is SGHRS and CDR2 is YFSETQ in the germline V gene. The CDR3 spans 13 residues. The V end lost 4 bases, the J end lost 5 bases, and 12 bases lay between the germline ends. CDR3 region: CASSPKGYTEAFF. CDR3 DNA sequence: TGCGCCAGCAGCCCCAAGGGGTATACTGAAGCTTTCTTT. Supplemented by reference TRBV5-1 and TRBJ1-1, the full variable domain reads KAGVTQTPRYLIKTRGQQVTLSCSPISGHRSVSWYQQTPGQGLQFLFEYFSETQRNKGNFPGRFSGRQFSNSRSEMNVSTLELGDSALYLCASSPKGYTEAFFGQGTRLTVV.

This clonotype occurred many times. This chain joins TRBV12-3 or TRBV12-4 and TRBJ1-1; TRBD1 might be the D (6 bases). V dropped 3 bases and J dropped 11 bases, with 10 bases sitting between them. The CDR3 totals 11 residues. The CDR3 loop is CASSFGGPAFF. CDR3 DNA: TGTGCCAGCAGTTTTGGGGGCCCGGCTTTCTTT.

This clonotype was found many times. The chain joins TRBV10-3 to TRBJ1-1; no clear D gene. With 0 bases removed from V and 0 bases from J, the gap between germline ends came to 8 bases. CDR1 is ENHRY, CDR2 SYGVKD, per germline. The CDR3 is 15 amino acids. The CDR3 is CAISESVQLNTEAFF. The CDR3 nucleotides are TGTGCCATCAGTGAGTCGGTGCAATTGAACACTGAAGCTTTCTTT.

This clonotype was detected only a few times. The chain combines TRBV5-6 with TRBJ2-7; no firm D call. This CDR3 region has 12 residues. Germline assignment: CDR1 SGHDT and CDR2 YYEEEE. V was pared by 2 bases and J by 5 bases, with 8 bases between. The CDR3, as DNA: TGTGCCAGCAGCTTTAACCCCAACGAGCAGTACTTC. Encoded protein: CASSFNPNEQYF.

This clonotype has just a few counts. One end of the junction is discordant with germline, which a read error may explain. The chain couples TRBV7-8 to TRBJ2-7; 8 nucleotides agree with TRBD2. The CDR3 length is 13 residues. The germline gives CDR1 SGHVS, CDR2 FQNEAQ. CDR3 loop: CASRLQAGVEQYF. CDR3 DNA: TGTGCCAGCCGCTTACAAGCGGGAGTTGAGCAGTACTTC.

This clonotype was seen a handful of times. The V and J genes are TRBV4-1 and TRBJ2-3, with D tentatively TRBD1 or TRBD2 (5 bases each). Trimming stripped 4 bases from V and 0 bases from J, with 17 bases between. In germline, CDR1 is MGHRA, CDR2 YSYEKL. This CDR3 spans 17 amino acids. DNA for the CDR3: TGCGCCAGCAGCCCATCCGGGGCTACTCCTAGCACAGATACGCAGTATTTT. As protein: CASSPSGATPSTDTQYF.

This clonotype was seen repeatedly, ten times or more. V is TRBV2 and J is TRBJ2-3; D gene ambiguous. The germline V gene encodes CDR1 SNHLY and CDR2 FYNNEI. Trimming took off 3 bases at V and 0 bases at J, with 10 bases between the two ends. The length of the CDR3 is 15 residues. Written as DNA, the CDR3 is TGTGCCAGCAGTGATGGTATCCCAAGCACAGATACGCAGTATTTT. This gives the protein CASSDGIPSTDTQYF.

Ten or more counts support this clonotype. This rearrangement joins TRBV12-3 or TRBV12-4 to TRBJ1-1; tentatively, D is TRBD1 (6 bases). V was trimmed by 6 bases and J by 11 bases, leaving 16 bases between them. The CDR3 loop spans 12 amino acids. The CDR3 loop is CASSLTGLYAFF. CDR3 sequence (DNA): TGTGCCAGCAGCCTTACAGGGTTGTATGCTTTCTTT.

This rearrangement joins TRBV4-1 to TRBJ1-1; no firm D call. V was cut by 0 bases and J by 6 bases, with 14 bases left in between. In germline, CDR1 is MGHRA, CDR2 YSYEKL. The CDR3 totals 15 residues. The CDR3 nucleotides are TGCGCCAGCAGCCAAGATCGGAGGGAAAGGGCTGAAGCTTTCTTT. Protein product: CASSQDRRERAEAFF.

In this sample, this clonotype turned up many times. This chain joins TRBV4-1 and TRBJ2-5; D is possibly TRBD2 (6 bases). The V end was cut by 0 bases, the J end by 5 bases, with 16 bases between. Per germline, CDR1 MGHRA and CDR2 YSYEKL. CDR3 size: 16 residues. Here the CDR3 reads CASSQDPGPGEETQYF. For the CDR3, the DNA is TGCGCCAGCAGCCAAGATCCGGGGCCGGGGGAGGAGACCCAGTACTTC.